Shown below are 18 T cell receptor beta chains from a single sample sequenced in a study of T-cell memory formation after mild COVID-19. From the 5' RACE reads, TCRdb called clonotypes with MiXCR, one entry per CDR3 protein. The sample yields about 310,000 distinct CDR3 sequences, 19% seen once. The source material was PBMCs or a T cell subset sorted from them (not recorded which). The receptors stem from a man aged 18 to 30 who had mild COVID-19 (a few samples of this study predate the infection). Cell type and time point are not known.

The chain links TRBV7-3 to TRBJ1-1, with D maybe TRBD1 (6 bases). Trimming left V 5 bases short and J 11 bases short, with 15 bases between. This CDR3 is 12 amino acids long. The V gene's germline CDR1 is SGHTA and CDR2 FQGTGA. CDR3 protein: CASSQREGEAFF. DNA of the CDR3: TGTGCCAGCAGCCAACGGGAGGGGGAGGCTTTCTTT.

The chain is built from TRBV3-1 and TRBJ2-1; D gene ambiguous. The CDR3 length is 12 residues. The germline V gene has CDR1 LGHDT and CDR2 YNNKEL (reference sequence). Trimming removed 4 bases from V and 6 bases from J, with 7 bases in between. The DNA of the CDR3 is TGTGCCAGCAGCCCCGGGCCCAATGAGCAGTTCTTC. It translates to CASSPGPNEQFF.

The V call is TRBV6-5, the J call TRBJ1-5; D is unclear. V shed 0 bases and J shed 5 bases, with 8 bases lying between them. This CDR3 has 14 amino acids. The germline V gene encodes CDR1 MNHEY and CDR2 SVGAGI. CDR3 sequence (DNA): TGTGCCAGCAGTTACTCGGGAGGGTATCAGCCCCAGCATTTT. This codes for CASSYSGGYQPQHF.

This chain links TRBV20-1 with TRBJ2-3; D may be TRBD2 (7 bases). The CDR3 has 14 residues. The germline V gene encodes CDR1 DFQATT and CDR2 SNEGSKA (reference sequence). Trimming took 6 bases from V and 0 from J, leaving 13 bases between them. In nucleotides, the CDR3 is TGCAGTGCCCGTTGGGGGGGCAGCACAGATACGCAGTATTTT. It is translated as CSARWGGSTDTQYF.

J is TRBJ1-2 and V is TRBV29-1; the match to TRBD1 covers 10 bases. The CDR3 totals 12 residues. With V trimmed by 3 bases and J by 5 bases, 0 bases remained unmatched. Germline CDR1 and CDR2: SQVTM and ANQGSEA. The CDR3 protein is CSVEGQGYGYTF. CDR3 in DNA: TGCAGCGTTGAGGGACAGGGGTATGGCTACACCTTC.

The rearrangement joins TRBV5-1 to TRBJ2-3, with D possibly matching TRBD2 (6 bases). Germline V CDR1 and CDR2: SGHRS, YFSETQ. With 4 bases removed from V and 5 bases from J, the gap between germline ends came to 20 bases. The CDR3 length is 16 residues. The CDR3 reads CASSPGTLLTGDTQYF. CDR3 DNA: TGCGCCAGCAGCCCCGGGACTCTCCTAACTGGAGATACGCAGTATTTT. The full variable domain, with the rest looked up from reference TRBV5-1 and TRBJ2-3, is KAGVTQTPRYLIKTRGQQVTLSCSPISGHRSVSWYQQTPGQGLQFLFEYFSETQRNKGNFPGRFSGRQFSNSRSEMNVSTLELGDSALYLCASSPGTLLTGDTQYFGPGTRLTVL.

This clonotype has only a few counts. J is TRBJ2-2 and V is TRBV6-6; 10 bases line up with TRBD1. This CDR3 has 15 amino acids. The V gene's germline CDR1 is MNHNY and CDR2 SVGAGI (reference sequence). Germline trimming cut 2 bases from V and 7 bases from J; bases unmatched to any gene: 4. As DNA, the CDR3 is TGTGCCAGCAGTTACCAGGGGACAGGGGTCGGGGAGCTGTTTTTT. Amino acids: CASSYQGTGVGELFF.

In this sample, this clonotype turned up a few times. The chain uses TRBV29-1 and TRBJ2-5; D is undetermined. The CDR3 is made up of 15 amino acids. V lost 0 bases, J lost 4 bases, and 15 bases lay in between. The germline gives CDR1 SQVTM, CDR2 ANQGSEA. CDR3 region: CSVEDPEHVRETQYF. As DNA, the CDR3 is TGCAGCGTTGAAGATCCGGAGCACGTGAGAGAGACCCAGTACTTC.

The V gene is TRBV7-2, the J gene TRBJ2-7; 9 bases fit TRBD2. Trimming cost V 1 base and J 3 bases; bases outside gene matches: 1. The CDR3 contains 14 residues. Germline V gene data show CDR1 as SGHTA and CDR2 as FQGNSA. Here the CDR3 DNA reads TGTGCCAGCAGCTTAGTAGCGGGAGACTACGAGCAGTACTTC. Translation: CASSLVAGDYEQYF. Supplemented by reference TRBV7-2 and TRBJ2-7, the full variable domain reads GAGVSQSPSNKVTEKGKDVELRCDPISGHTALYWYRQSLGQGLEFLIYFQGNSAPDKSGLPSDRFSAERTGGSVSTLTIQRTQQEDSAVYLCASSLVAGDYEQYFGPGTRLTVT.

This clonotype was seen repeatedly, ten times or more. The J gene is TRBJ2-3, the V gene TRBV7-9; no firm D call. The CDR3 loop spans 11 amino acids. Per germline, CDR1 SEHNR and CDR2 FQNEAQ (reference sequence). With 4 bases removed from V and 2 bases from J, the gap between germline ends came to 1 base. The CDR3 DNA reads TGTGCCAGCAGCTACACAGATACGCAGTATTTT. It yields the protein CASSYTDTQYF. Based on the CDR3 plus reference TRBV7-9 and TRBJ2-3, the full variable domain is DTGVSQNPRHKITKRGQNVTFRCDPISEHNRLYWYRQTLGQGPEFLTYFQNEAQLEKSRLLSDRFSAERPKGSFSTLEIQRTEQGDSAMYLCASSYTDTQYFGPGTRLTVL.

This clonotype was observed many times. The chain is built from TRBV15 and TRBJ2-3, with 7 positions matching TRBD1. This CDR3 has 16 amino acids. The germline gives CDR1 LNHNV, CDR2 YYDKDF (reference sequence). J was trimmed by 2 bases and V by 4 bases; bases with no gene match: 9. The CDR3 spells CATSNRDSEVTDTQYF. The CDR3 bases are TGTGCCACCAGCAACCGGGACAGCGAAGTCACAGATACGCAGTATTTT.

This clonotype was counted only a few times. The gene calls are TRBV4-3 and TRBJ2-7, with D perhaps assigned TRBD1 or TRBD2 (5 bases each). Looked up from germline, CDR1 is LGHNA and CDR2 is YSLEER. With 1 base removed from V and 1 base from J, the gap between germline ends came to 8 bases. This CDR3 region has 14 residues. CDR3 DNA sequence: TGCGCCAGCAGCCAAGCTGAGGGGTCCTACGAGCAGTACTTC. Translated, it gives CASSQAEGSYEQYF.

The sample holds a few counts of this clonotype. The chain's CDR3 is CASREDTGELFF. As DNA, the CDR3 is TGTGCCAGCAGGGAGGACACCGGGGAGCTGTTTTTT. The J gene is TRBJ2-2, the V gene TRBV28, with a weak D call TRBD2 (5 bases). This CDR3 is 12 amino acids long. V lost 6 bases and J lost 3, with 5 bases in between. Per germline, CDR1 MDHEN and CDR2 SYDVKM.

The chain joins TRBV20-1 to TRBJ2-7; D is unclear. CDR1 is DFQATT and CDR2 is SNEGSKA in the germline V gene (reference sequence). The CDR3 is 12 residues long. V lost 1 base, J lost 6 bases, and 10 bases lay in between. The CDR3 region has the DNA TGCAGTGCTAGAGGGTATCCGTCCGAGCAGTACGTC. This sequence encodes CSARGYPSEQYV.

The genes are TRBV7-2 and TRBJ1-2; no clear D. The CDR3 length is 13 residues. CDR1 and CDR2 (germline): SGHTA, FQGNSA. Between the trimmed V and J ends, which lost 5 bases and 5 bases, there was a span of 12 bases. DNA of the CDR3: TGTGCCAGCAGCCCAGGCGGGTTTTATGGCTACACCTTC. Amino acid sequence: CASSPGGFYGYTF.

J is TRBJ2-1 and V is TRBV29-1, with D hard to call. Trimming took 4 bases from V and 10 from J, leaving 20 bases between them. Germline V lookup: CDR1 SQVTM, CDR2 ANQGSEA. This CDR3 region has 14 residues. The CDR3 sequence: CSVGKVLVSREQFF. The DNA of the CDR3 is TGCAGCGTTGGTAAGGTTCTCGTCTCCCGCGAGCAGTTCTTC.

This clonotype was counted at least ten times. This sequence joins TRBV27 and TRBJ1-5; D remains unclear. The CDR3 is 13 residues long. V lost 2 bases, J lost 6 bases, and 8 bases lay in between. The V gene's germline CDR1 is MNHEY and CDR2 SMNVEV (reference sequence). The CDR3 DNA sequence: TGTGCCAGCAGTTTAGATGTGGGTCAGCCCCAGCATTTT. Its protein product is CASSLDVGQPQHF.

This clonotype has just a few counts. DNA for the CDR3: TGCAGTGCTGGGACAGGTACATCCTACGAGCAGTACGTC. Its protein is CSAGTGTSYEQYV. The chain is built from TRBV20-1 and TRBJ2-7; 8 positions match TRBD1. The CDR3 loop spans 13 amino acids. The germline V gene encodes CDR1 DFQATT and CDR2 SNEGSKA (reference sequence). J gave up 1 base and V 5 bases, and 4 bases lay outside the gene matches.